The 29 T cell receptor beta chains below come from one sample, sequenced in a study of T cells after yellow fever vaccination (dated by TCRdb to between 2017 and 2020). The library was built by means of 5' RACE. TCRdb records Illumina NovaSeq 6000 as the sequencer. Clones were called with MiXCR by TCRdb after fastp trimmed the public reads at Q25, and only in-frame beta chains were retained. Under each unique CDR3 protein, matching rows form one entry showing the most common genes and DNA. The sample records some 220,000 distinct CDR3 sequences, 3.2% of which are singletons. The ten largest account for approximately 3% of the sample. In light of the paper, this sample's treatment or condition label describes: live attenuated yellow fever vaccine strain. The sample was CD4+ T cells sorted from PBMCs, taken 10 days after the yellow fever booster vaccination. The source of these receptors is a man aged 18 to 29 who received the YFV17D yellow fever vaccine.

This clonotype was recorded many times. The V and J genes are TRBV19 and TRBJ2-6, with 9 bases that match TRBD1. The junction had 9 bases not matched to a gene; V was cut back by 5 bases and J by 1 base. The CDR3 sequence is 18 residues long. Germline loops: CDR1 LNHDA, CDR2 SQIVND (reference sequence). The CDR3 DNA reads TGTGCCAGTAGTCCTCCGGGACAGGGAGGTTCTGGGGCCAACGTCCTGACTTTC. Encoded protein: CASSPPGQGGSGANVLTF.

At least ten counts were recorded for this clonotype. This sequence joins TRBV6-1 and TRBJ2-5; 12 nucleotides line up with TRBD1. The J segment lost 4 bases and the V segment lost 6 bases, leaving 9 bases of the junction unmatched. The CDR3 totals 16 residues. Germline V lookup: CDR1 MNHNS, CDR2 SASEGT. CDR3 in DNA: TGTGCCAGCAGAGCAATCCGGGACAGGGGGCGAGAGACCCAGTACTTC. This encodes CASRAIRDRGRETQYF.

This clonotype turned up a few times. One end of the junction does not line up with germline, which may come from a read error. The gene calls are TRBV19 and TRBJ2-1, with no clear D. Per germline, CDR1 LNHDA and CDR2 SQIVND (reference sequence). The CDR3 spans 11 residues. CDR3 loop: CASSIYDEQFF. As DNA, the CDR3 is TGTGCCAGTAGTATCTACGATGAGCAGTTCTTC.

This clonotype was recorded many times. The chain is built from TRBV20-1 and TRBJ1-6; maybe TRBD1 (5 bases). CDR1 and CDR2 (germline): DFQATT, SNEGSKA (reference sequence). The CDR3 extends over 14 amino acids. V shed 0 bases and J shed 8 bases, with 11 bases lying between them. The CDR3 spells CSAREGAAYSPLHF. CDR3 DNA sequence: TGCAGTGCTAGAGAAGGGGCCGCGTATTCACCCCTCCACTTT.

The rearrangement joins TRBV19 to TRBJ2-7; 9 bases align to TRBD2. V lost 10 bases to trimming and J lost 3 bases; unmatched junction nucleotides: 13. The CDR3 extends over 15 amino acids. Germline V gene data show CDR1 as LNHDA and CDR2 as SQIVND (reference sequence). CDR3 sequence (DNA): TGTGCCACCGCAGAGCGGGGGGACAGTATCTACGAGCAGTACTTC. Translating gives CATAERGDSIYEQYF.

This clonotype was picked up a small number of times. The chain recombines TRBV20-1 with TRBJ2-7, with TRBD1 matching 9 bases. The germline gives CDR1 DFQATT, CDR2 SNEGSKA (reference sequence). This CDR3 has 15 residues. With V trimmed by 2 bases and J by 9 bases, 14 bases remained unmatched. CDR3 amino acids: CSARLTGGVPAGQYF. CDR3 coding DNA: TGCAGTGCTAGATTAACAGGGGGCGTTCCGGCGGGGCAGTACTTC.

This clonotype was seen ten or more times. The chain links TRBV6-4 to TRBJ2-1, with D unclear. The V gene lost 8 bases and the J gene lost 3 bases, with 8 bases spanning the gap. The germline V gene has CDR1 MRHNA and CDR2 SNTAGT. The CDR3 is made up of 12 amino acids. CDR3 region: CASSQDYNEQFF. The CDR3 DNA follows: TGTGCCAGCTCCCAGGACTACAATGAGCAGTTCTTC.

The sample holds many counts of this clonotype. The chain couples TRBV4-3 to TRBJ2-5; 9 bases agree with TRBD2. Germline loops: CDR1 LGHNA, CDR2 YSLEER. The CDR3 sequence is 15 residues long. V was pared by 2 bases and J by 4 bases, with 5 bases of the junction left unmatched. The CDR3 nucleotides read TGCGCCAGCAGCCAACTTAGCGGGGGATCAGAGACCCAGTACTTC. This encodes CASSQLSGGSETQYF.

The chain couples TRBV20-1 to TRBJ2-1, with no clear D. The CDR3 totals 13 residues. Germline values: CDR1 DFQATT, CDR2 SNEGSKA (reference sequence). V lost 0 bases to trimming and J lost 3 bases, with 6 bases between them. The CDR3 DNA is TGCAGTGCTAGAGATGGCCACTACAATGAGCAGTTCTTC. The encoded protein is CSARDGHYNEQFF.

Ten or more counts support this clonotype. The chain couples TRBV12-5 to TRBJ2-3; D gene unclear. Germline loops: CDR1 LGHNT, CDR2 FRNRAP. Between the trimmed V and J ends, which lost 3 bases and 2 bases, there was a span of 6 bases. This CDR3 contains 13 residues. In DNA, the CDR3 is TGTGCTAGTGGTTTCTGGCCCACAGATACGCAGTATTTT. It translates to CASGFWPTDTQYF. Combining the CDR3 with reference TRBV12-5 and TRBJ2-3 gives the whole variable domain DARVTQTPRHKVTEMGQEVTMRCQPILGHNTVFWYRQTMMQGLELLAYFRNRAPLDDSGMPKDRFSAEMPDATLATLKIQPSEPRDSAVYFCASGFWPTDTQYFGPGTRLTVL.

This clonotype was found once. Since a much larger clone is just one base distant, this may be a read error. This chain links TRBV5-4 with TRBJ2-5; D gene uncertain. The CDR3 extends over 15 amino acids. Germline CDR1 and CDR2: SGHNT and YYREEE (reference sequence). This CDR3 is CASSLAKGNRETEYF. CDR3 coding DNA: TGTGCCAGCAGCTTGGCGAAGGGTAATCGAGAGACCGAGTACTTC.

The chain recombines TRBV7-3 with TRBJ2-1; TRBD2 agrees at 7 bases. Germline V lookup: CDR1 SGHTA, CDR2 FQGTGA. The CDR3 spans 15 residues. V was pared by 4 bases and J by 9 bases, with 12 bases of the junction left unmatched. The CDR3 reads CASSSTSAGVGEQFF. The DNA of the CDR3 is TGTGCCAGCAGCTCTACTAGCGCCGGGGTGGGTGAGCAGTTCTTC.

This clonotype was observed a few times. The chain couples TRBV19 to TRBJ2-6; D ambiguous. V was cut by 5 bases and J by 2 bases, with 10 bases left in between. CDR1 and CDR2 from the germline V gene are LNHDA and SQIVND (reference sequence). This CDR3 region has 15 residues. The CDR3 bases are TGTGCCAGTAGTCCCATTTGGGCTGGGGCCAACGTCCTGACTTTC. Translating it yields CASSPIWAGANVLTF.

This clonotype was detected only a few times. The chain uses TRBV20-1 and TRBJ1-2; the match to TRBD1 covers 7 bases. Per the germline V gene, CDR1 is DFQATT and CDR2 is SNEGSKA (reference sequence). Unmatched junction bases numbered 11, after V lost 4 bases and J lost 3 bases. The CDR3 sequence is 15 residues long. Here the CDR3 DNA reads TGCAGTGCTACATTGTTAGGGGGCGCCGACTATGGCTACACCTTC. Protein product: CSATLLGGADYGYTF.

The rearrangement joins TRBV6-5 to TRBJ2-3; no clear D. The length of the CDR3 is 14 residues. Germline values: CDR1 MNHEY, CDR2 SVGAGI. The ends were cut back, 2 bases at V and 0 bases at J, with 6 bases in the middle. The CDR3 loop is CASSYIISTDTQYF. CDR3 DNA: TGTGCCAGCAGTTACATCATTAGCACAGATACGCAGTATTTT.

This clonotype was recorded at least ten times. The CDR3 here is CSARVAQGAGQYV. As DNA, the CDR3 is TGCAGTGCTAGAGTTGCTCAGGGGGCTGGGCAGTACGTC. This chain uses TRBV20-1 with TRBJ2-7, with 8 bases aligning to TRBD1. Germline V gives CDR1 DFQATT, CDR2 SNEGSKA (reference sequence). V was clipped by 1 base and J by 9 bases; unmatched bases: 8. The CDR3 has 13 amino acids.

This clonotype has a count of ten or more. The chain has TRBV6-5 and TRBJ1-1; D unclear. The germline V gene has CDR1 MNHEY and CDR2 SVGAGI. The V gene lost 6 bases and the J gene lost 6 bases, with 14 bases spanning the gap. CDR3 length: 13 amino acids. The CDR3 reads CASRPPFIAEAFF. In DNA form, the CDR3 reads TGTGCCAGCAGGCCGCCCTTTATCGCTGAAGCTTTCTTT.

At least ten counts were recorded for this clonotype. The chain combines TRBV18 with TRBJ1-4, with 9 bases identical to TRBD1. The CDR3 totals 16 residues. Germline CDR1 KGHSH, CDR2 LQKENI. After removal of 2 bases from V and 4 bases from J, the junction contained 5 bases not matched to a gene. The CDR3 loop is CASSPNRGQSNEKLFF. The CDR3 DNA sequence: TGTGCCAGCTCACCAAACAGGGGGCAGAGTAATGAAAAACTGTTTTTT.

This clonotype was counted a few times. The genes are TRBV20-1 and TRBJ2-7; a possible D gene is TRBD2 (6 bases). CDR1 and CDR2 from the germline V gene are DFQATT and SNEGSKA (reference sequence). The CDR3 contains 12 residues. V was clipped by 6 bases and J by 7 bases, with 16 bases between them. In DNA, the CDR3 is TGCAGTGCGGACGGTGGAGGGGATGAGCAGTACGTC. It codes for CSADGGGDEQYV.

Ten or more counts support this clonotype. The chain's CDR3 is CASSPGSSYEQYF. Written as DNA, the CDR3 is TGTGCCAGCTCACCGGGGAGCTCCTACGAGCAGTACTTC. J is TRBJ2-7 and V is TRBV18; D perhaps matches TRBD2 (5 bases). The V gene lost 3 bases and the J gene lost 0 bases, with 6 bases spanning the gap. Germline V gene sequence: CDR1 KGHSH, CDR2 LQKENI. The CDR3 has 13 amino acids.

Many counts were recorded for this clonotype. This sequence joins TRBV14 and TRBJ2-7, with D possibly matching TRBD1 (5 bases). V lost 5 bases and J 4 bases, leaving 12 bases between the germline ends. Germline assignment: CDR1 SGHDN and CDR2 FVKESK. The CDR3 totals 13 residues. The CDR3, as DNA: TGTGCCAGCAGCTATTCGACAGCTTACGAGCAGTACGTC. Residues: CASSYSTAYEQYV.

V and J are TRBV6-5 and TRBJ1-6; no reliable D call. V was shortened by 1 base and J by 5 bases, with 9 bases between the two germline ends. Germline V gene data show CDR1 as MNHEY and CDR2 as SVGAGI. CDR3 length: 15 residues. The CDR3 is CASSYWPPNNSPLHF. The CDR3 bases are TGTGCCAGCAGTTACTGGCCCCCGAATAATTCACCCCTCCACTTT.

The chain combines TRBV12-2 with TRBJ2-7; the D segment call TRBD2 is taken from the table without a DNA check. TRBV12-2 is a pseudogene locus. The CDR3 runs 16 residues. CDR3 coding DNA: TGTGCAAGTCGCACCCATAGCGGGGGGGCCCTATACGAGCAGTACTTC. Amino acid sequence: CASRTHSGGALYEQYF.

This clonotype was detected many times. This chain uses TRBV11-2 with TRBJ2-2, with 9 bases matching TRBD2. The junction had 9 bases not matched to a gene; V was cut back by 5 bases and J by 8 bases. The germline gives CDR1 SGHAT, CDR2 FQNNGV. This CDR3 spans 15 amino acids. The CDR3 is CASSELAGPRGELFF. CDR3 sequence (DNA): TGTGCCAGCAGCGAACTAGCGGGCCCGAGGGGGGAGCTGTTTTTT.

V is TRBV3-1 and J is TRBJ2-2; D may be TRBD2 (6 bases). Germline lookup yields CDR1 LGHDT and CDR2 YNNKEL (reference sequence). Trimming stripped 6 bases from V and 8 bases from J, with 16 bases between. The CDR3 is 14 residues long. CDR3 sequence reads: CASRLGTVPGELFF. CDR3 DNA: TGTGCCAGCAGATTGGGGACTGTCCCAGGGGAGCTGTTTTTT.

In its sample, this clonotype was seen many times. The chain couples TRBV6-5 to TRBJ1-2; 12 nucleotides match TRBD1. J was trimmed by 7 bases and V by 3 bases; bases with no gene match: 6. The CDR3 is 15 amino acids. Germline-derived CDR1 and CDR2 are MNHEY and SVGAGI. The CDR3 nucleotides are TGTGCCAGCAGTTATCGCGGGACAGGGGGCTCTGGCTACACCTTC. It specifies CASSYRGTGGSGYTF.

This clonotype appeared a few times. The CDR3 DNA sequence: TGCGCCAGCAGTTCTCTCAGGGGCACTGAAGCTTTCTTT. Its translation is CASSSLRGTEAFF. V and J are TRBV5-1 and TRBJ1-1; possibly TRBD1 for D (6 bases). Germline assignment: CDR1 SGHRS and CDR2 YFSETQ. V was pared by 5 bases and J by 4 bases, with 12 bases between. The CDR3 totals 13 residues.

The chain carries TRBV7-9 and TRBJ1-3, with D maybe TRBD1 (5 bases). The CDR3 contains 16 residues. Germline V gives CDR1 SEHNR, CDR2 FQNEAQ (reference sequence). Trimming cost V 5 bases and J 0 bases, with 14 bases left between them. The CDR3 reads CASSPRDYHSGNTIYF. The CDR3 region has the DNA TGTGCCAGCAGCCCGCGGGACTACCACTCTGGAAACACCATATATTTT.

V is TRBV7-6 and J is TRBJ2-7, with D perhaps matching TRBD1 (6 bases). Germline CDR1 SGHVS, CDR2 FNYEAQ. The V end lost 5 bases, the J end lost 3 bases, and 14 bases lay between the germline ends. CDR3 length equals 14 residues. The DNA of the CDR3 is TGTGCCAGCAGCCTCGAGACAGGAAACTACGAGCAGTACTTC. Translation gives CASSLETGNYEQYF.